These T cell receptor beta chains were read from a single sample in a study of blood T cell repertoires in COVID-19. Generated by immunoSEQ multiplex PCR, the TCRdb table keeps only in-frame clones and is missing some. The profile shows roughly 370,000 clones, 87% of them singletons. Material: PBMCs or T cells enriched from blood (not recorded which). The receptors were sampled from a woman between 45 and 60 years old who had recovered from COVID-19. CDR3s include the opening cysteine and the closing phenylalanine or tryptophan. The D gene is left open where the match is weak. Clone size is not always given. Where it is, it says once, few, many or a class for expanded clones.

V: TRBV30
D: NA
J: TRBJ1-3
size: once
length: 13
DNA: TGTGCCTGGAGTGTTCTACCGAGAAACACCATATATTTT
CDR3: CAWSVLPRNTIYF

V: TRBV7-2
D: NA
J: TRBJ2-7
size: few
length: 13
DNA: TGTGCCAGCAGCTCGAACAGGCCGAACGAGCAGTACTTC
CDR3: CASSSNRPNEQYF

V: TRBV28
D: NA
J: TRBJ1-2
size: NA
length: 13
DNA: TGTGCCAGCAGCCACGACAGAATCTATGGCTACACCTTC
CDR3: CASSHDRIYGYTF

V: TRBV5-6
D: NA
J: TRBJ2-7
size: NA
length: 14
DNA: TGTGCCAGCAGCTCGGCTAGGGGTATCTACGAGCAGTACTTC
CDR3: CASSSARGIYEQYF

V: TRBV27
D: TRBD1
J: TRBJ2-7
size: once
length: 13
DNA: TGTGCCAGCAGCCCGGGACAGTACTACGAGCAGTACTTC
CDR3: CASSPGQYYEQYF

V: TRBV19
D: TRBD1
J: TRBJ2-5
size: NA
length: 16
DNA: TGTGCCAGTAGTGTAGGGCTCAGGGGGCCCCAAGAGACCCAGTACTTC
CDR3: CASSVGLRGPQETQYF

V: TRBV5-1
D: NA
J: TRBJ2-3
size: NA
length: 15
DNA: TGCGCCAGCAGCTTGGCCGACAGAGCCACAGATACGCAGTATTTT
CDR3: CASSLADRATDTQYF

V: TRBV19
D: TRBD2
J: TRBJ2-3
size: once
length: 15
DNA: TGTGCCAGTAAACGGCGGGGGGGCCTTGCAGATACGCAGTATTTT
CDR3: CASKRRGGLADTQYF

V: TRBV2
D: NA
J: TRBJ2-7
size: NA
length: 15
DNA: TGTGCCAGCAGTGAATATCTGGGGGGAGGCTACGAGCAGTACTTC
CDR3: CASSEYLGGGYEQYF

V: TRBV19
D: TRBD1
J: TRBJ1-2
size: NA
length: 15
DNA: TGTGCCAGTAGCACACAGGGGCCGGTGAACTATGGCTACACCTTC
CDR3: CASSTQGPVNYGYTF

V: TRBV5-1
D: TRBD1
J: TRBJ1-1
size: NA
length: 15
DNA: TGCGCCAGCAGCTTGGGGTCAGGGGGCAGCACTGAAGCTTTCTTT
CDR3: CASSLGSGGSTEAFF

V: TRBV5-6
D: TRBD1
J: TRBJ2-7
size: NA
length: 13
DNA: TGTGCCAGCAGCCCCCAGGGGGCAGACGAGCAGTACTTC
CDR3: CASSPQGADEQYF

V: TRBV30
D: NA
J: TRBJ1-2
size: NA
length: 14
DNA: TGTGCCTGGAGGACCCCAGGAGGGGTCTATGGCTACACCTTC
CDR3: CAWRTPGGVYGYTF

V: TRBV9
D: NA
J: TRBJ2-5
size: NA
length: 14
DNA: TGTGCCAGCAGCACCCGACACCGCCAAGAGACCCAGTACTTC
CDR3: CASSTRHRQETQYF

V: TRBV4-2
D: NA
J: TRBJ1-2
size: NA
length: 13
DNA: TGTGCCAGCAGCCAAGGGGAGGGCTATGGCTACACCTTC
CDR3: CASSQGEGYGYTF